The T cell receptor (beta chain) described here comes from a study of cytomegalovirus exposure and HLA in healthy donors. Findings of the study overall: The study designated over 150 TCR beta chains cytomegalovirus-associated. Most TCR sequences showed up rarely, but some public TCRs showed up in many donors.

A word on this clone: Its antigen is currently unknown.

It was the roughly 130-subject validation cohort, separate from the approximately 700-subject first cohort, to which the donors belonged. Produced via immunoSEQ multiplex PCR; TCRdb's table is partial and in-frame only. The table lists about 190,000 clones, roughly four fifths of them singletons, with 2.8% in the top ten. The germline gives CDR1 MNHNS, CDR2 SASEGT. With 2 bases clipped from V and 6 bases from J, the junction kept 10 bases outside the gene matches. The CDR3 covers 15 residues. The specimen was PBMCs. The source of this sequence is a woman aged 18-30 years in good health and CMV-seropositive. The rearrangement joins TRBV6-1 to TRBJ2-7; 7 nucleotides match TRBD2. The CDR3 sequence is CASSESSGGRGEQYF. CDR3 bases: TGTGCCAGCAGTGAAAGTTCGGGGGGAAGGGGCGAGCAGTACTTC.